The 16 T cell receptor beta chains below all came from one sample that was sequenced in a study of sequential checkpoint blockade in melanoma. The treatment here: randomized to nivolumab then ipilimumab (arm A) or the reverse (arm B). Sequencing used immunoSEQ multiplex PCR; TCRdb keeps in-frame clones, though not all of them. Of fewer than 4,500 clones listed, about 20% are singletons. Sequences were derived from tumor tissue (inferred from file names), sampled from a patient given nivolumab and ipilimumab in sequence. Every receptor here comes from a human donor with melanoma.

The sample holds a few counts of this clone. The gene calls are TRBV28 and TRBJ1-2; 8 bases align to TRBD1. Per germline, CDR1 MDHEN and CDR2 SYDVKM. V shed 3 bases and J 4 bases; nucleotides not matched to a gene: 7. The length of the CDR3 is 15 residues. The CDR3 protein is CASSFIQGARYGYTF. As DNA, the CDR3 is TGTGCCAGCAGTTTTATCCAGGGGGCTCGCTATGGCTACACCTTC.

In its sample, this clone was seen many times. The rearrangement links TRBV11-3 to TRBJ2-2, with 7 positions matching TRBD1. Germline V CDR1 and CDR2: SGHNT, YENEEA. The CDR3 covers 18 residues. V lost 2 bases, J lost 2 bases, and 11 bases stayed unmatched. This CDR3 reads CASSLNFRGTHNTGELFF. The CDR3 DNA reads TGTGCCAGCAGCTTAAATTTCAGGGGGACCCATAACACCGGGGAGCTGTTTTTT.

Here the CDR3 reads CASLSPVVYGYTF. The DNA for the CDR3 is TGTGCCAGCCTCTCCCCTGTGGTATATGGCTACACCTTC. The rearrangement joins TRBV19 to TRBJ1-2; D ambiguous. Deletions cut 9 bases from V and 5 bases from J, with 16 bases between. CDR3 length: 13 amino acids. Germline-derived CDR1 and CDR2 are LNHDA and SQIVND (reference sequence).

J is TRBJ2-3 and V is TRBV14, with no clear D. This CDR3 has 14 amino acids. Germline CDR1 SGHDN, CDR2 FVKESK. V gave up 4 bases and J gave up 4 bases, with 12 bases separating them. CDR3 sequence: CASSPQIVSDTQYF. DNA of the CDR3: TGTGCCAGCAGCCCTCAGATAGTGTCAGATACGCAGTATTTT.

The gene calls are TRBV14 and TRBJ2-3; D is unclear. The germline V gene encodes CDR1 SGHDN and CDR2 FVKESK. The CDR3 is 16 residues long. The ends were cut back, 2 bases at V and 0 bases at J, with 12 bases in the middle. CDR3 DNA sequence: TGTGCCAGCAGCCAACCCCTCGGGCGGAGCACAGATACGCAGTATTTT. Translating it yields CASSQPLGRSTDTQYF.

V gene TRBV18 combines with J gene TRBJ2-7; tentatively, D is TRBD1 (5 bases). Germline V CDR1 and CDR2: KGHSH, LQKENI. Deletions cut 6 bases from V and 4 bases from J, with 16 bases between. The CDR3 contains 14 residues. In nucleotides, the CDR3 is TGTGCCAGCTCCCGTGGGGCGAACGAGTACGAGCAGTACTTC. Its translation is CASSRGANEYEQYF.

This chain connects TRBV19 to TRBJ2-7; TRBD2 is a possible D gene (5 bases). The germline CDR1 and CDR2 sequences are LNHDA and SQIVND (reference sequence). The CDR3 extends over 15 amino acids. Trimming left V 6 bases short and J 4 bases short, with 19 bases between. The DNA of the CDR3 is TGTGCCAGTAGCCCCGTCGAGGGTACTAGGTACGAGCAGTACTTC. Encoded protein: CASSPVEGTRYEQYF.

This clone was observed a few times. The V gene is TRBV6-8, the J gene TRBJ2-5, with D possibly being TRBD2 (6 bases). The CDR3 spans 13 residues. Germline CDR1 is MNHGY and CDR2 is SAAAGT. V dropped 9 bases and J dropped 5 bases, with 16 bases sitting between them. For the CDR3, the DNA is TGTGCCAGTACCCGGGACTCTGTGGAGACCCAGTACTTC. It codes for CASTRDSVETQYF.

The chain joins TRBV19 to TRBJ1-1; 7 positions agree with TRBD1. The ends lost 6 bases at V and 4 bases at J; junction bases unmatched: 11. The CDR3 length is 15 residues. Germline loops: CDR1 LNHDA, CDR2 SQIVND (reference sequence). The CDR3: CASSSYRQGGTEAFF. The CDR3 DNA sequence: TGTGCCAGTAGCTCATACCGACAGGGCGGCACTGAAGCTTTCTTT.

The chain links TRBV5-1 to TRBJ2-2, with 8 positions matching TRBD1. The J segment lost 2 bases and the V segment lost 4 bases, leaving 4 bases of the junction unmatched. Germline V CDR1 and CDR2: SGHRS, YFSETQ. The CDR3 has 15 amino acids. In nucleotides, the CDR3 is TGCGCCAGCAGCATTGGACAGGGAAACACCGGGGAGCTGTTTTTT. Its translation: CASSIGQGNTGELFF.

This clone was detected ten times or more. The chain couples TRBV11-3 to TRBJ2-5, with 7 bases identical to TRBD1. The length of the CDR3 is 18 residues. Losses at the gene ends were 5 bases for V and 2 bases for J; bases not matched to a gene: 17. The germline V gene has CDR1 SGHNT and CDR2 YENEEA. The CDR3 DNA sequence: TGTGCCAGCAGCCCGTCCCACTGGGGGACAGCACAACAAGAGACCCAGTACTTC. It codes for CASSPSHWGTAQQETQYF.

This clone was seen only a few times. The chain is built from TRBV6-8 and TRBJ2-2; 8 nucleotides align to TRBD1. This CDR3 has 19 amino acids. CDR1 is MNHGY and CDR2 is SAAAGT in the germline V gene. The V gene end was trimmed by 2 bases and the J gene end by 0 bases; junction bases not matched to a gene: 11. CDR3 residues: CASSYVQGAFFANTGELFF. In nucleotides, the CDR3 is TGTGCCAGCAGTTACGTCCAGGGGGCGTTTTTCGCGAACACCGGGGAGCTGTTTTTT.

The chain is built from TRBV11-3 and TRBJ1-3; 9 bases match TRBD1. The CDR3 sequence is 18 residues long. Germline CDR1 is SGHNT and CDR2 is YENEEA. The J segment lost 5 bases and the V segment lost 0 bases, leaving 11 bases of the junction unmatched. This CDR3 is CASSLEGGADRGRNTIYF. The CDR3 nucleotides are TGTGCCAGCAGCTTAGAGGGGGGCGCCGACAGGGGGAGAAACACCATATATTTT.

This chain joins TRBV28 and TRBJ2-1; possibly TRBD2 for D (5 bases). V gave up 7 bases and J gave up 8 bases, with 12 bases separating them. From germline, CDR1 is MDHEN and CDR2 SYDVKM. CDR3 length: 12 residues. The CDR3 reads CASTSGWDEQFF. CDR3 DNA: TGTGCCAGCACCTCGGGGTGGGATGAGCAGTTCTTC. Using reference TRBV28 and TRBJ2-1 for the parts outside the CDR3, the full variable domain is DVKVTQSSRYLVKRTGEKVFLECVQDMDHENMFWYRQDPGLGLRLIYFSYDVKMKEKGDIPEGYSVSREKKERFSLILESASTNQTSMYLCASTSGWDEQFFGPGTRLTVL.

The chain links TRBV6-8 to TRBJ2-5; a possible D gene is TRBD1 (6 bases). The CDR3 extends over 17 amino acids. Germline CDR1 is MNHGY and CDR2 is SAAAGT. V gave up 6 bases and J gave up 3 bases, with 23 bases separating them. CDR3 region: CASRYTGTMNRKETQYF. In DNA, the CDR3 is TGTGCCAGCAGATACACCGGGACAATGAACCGGAAAGAGACCCAGTACTTC.

The chain joins TRBV6-8 to TRBJ1-6; D uncertain. CDR3 size: 17 residues. Trimming pared 0 bases from V and 0 bases from J, leaving 9 bases between. The germline V gene encodes CDR1 MNHGY and CDR2 SAAAGT. CDR3 sequence: CASSYSRESSYNSPLHF. The CDR3 bases are TGTGCCAGCAGTTACTCGAGGGAGAGCTCCTATAATTCACCCCTCCACTTT.